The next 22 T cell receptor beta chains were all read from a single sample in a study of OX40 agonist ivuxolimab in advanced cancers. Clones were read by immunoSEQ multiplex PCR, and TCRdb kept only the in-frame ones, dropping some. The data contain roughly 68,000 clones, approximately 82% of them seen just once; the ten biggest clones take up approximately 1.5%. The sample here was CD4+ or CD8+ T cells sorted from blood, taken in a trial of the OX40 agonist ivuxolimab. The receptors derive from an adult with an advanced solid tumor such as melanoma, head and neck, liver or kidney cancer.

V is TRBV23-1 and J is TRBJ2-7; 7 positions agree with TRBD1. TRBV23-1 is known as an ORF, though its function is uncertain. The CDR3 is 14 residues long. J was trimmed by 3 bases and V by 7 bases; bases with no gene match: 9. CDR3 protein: CASTTGETVYEQYF. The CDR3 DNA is TGCGCCAGCACCACAGGGGAGACAGTCTACGAGCAGTACTTC.

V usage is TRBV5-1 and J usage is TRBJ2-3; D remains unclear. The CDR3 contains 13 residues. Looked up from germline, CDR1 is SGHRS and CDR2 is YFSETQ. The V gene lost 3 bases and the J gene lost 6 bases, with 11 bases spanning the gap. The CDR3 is CASSSPPGDTQYF. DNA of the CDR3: TGCGCCAGCAGCTCCCCCCCCGGCGATACGCAGTATTTT.

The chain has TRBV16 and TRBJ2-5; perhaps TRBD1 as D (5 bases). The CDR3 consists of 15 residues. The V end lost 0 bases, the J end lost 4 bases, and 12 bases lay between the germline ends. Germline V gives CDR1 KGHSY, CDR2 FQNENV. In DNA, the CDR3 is TGTGCCAGCAGCCAATCTGGGTGGGGCGGAGAGACCCAGTACTTC. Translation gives CASSQSGWGGETQYF.

CDR3 DNA: TGCGCCAGCAGCTTGGGGGGGACTAGCGGAAACAATGAGCAGTTCTTC. Protein: CASSLGGTSGNNEQFF. This rearrangement joins TRBV5-1 to TRBJ2-1, with 11 bases fitting TRBD2. The CDR3 consists of 16 residues. V shed 0 bases and J 5 bases; nucleotides not matched to a gene: 4. Per the germline V gene, CDR1 is SGHRS and CDR2 is YFSETQ.

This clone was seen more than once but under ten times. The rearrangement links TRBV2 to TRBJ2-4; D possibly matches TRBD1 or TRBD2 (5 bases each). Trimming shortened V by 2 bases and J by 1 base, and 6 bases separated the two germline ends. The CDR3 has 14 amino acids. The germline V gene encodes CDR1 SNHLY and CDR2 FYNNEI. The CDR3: CASSEWGAKNIQYF. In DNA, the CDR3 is TGTGCCAGCAGTGAATGGGGGGCCAAAAACATTCAGTACTTC.

CDR3 in amino acids: CAWSVSQLKETQYF. The CDR3 bases are TGTGCCTGGAGTGTATCACAGTTAAAAGAGACCCAGTACTTC. The V call is TRBV30, the J call TRBJ2-5; D gene uncertain. The CDR3 runs 14 residues. Germline V gene data show CDR1 as GTSNPN and CDR2 as SVGIG (reference sequence). Trimming shortened V by 0 bases and J by 3 bases, and 11 bases separated the two germline ends.

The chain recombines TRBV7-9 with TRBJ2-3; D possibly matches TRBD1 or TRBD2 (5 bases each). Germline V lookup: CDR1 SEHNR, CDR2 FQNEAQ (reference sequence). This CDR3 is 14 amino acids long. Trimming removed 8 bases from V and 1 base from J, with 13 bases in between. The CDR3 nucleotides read TGTGCCAGCCTGATGGGACGCGGCACAGATACGCAGTATTTT. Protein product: CASLMGRGTDTQYF.

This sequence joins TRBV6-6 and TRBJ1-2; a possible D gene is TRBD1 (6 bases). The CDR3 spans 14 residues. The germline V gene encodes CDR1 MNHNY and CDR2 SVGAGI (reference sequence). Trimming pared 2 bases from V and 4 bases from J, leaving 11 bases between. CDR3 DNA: TGTGCCAGCAGTTACAGGGGGGAAACCTATGGCTACACCTTC. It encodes CASSYRGETYGYTF.

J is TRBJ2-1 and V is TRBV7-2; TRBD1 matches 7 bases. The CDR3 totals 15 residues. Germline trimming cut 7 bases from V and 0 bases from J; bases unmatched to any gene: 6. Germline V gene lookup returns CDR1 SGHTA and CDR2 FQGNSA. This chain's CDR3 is CASKPGGGSYNEQFF. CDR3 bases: TGTGCCAGCAAACCAGGGGGTGGCTCCTACAATGAGCAGTTCTTC.

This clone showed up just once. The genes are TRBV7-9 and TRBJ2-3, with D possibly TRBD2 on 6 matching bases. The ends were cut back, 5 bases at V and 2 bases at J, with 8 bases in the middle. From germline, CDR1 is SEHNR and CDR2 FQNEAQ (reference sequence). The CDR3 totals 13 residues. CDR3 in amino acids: CASSRGTTDTQYF. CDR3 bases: TGTGCCAGCAGCCGCGGGACCACAGATACGCAGTATTTT.

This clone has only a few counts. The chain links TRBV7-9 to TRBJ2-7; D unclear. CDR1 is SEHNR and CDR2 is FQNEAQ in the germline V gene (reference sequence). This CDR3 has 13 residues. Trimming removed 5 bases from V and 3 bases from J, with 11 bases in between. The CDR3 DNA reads TGTGCCAGCAGCCGTAGTCGGAACTACGAGCAGTACTTC. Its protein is CASSRSRNYEQYF. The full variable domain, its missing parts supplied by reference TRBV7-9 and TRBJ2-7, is DTGVSQNPRHKITKRGQNVTFRCDPISEHNRLYWYRQTLGQGPEFLTYFQNEAQLEKSRLLSDRFSAERPKGSFSTLEIQRTEQGDSAMYLCASSRSRNYEQYFGPGTRLTVT.

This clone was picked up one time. The CDR3 nucleotides are TGTGCCAGCTCACGGGACGGTGACGGATATTCACCCCTCCACTTT. Protein sequence: CASSRDGDGYSPLHF. The genes are TRBV18 and TRBJ1-6, with D possibly matching TRBD1 (5 bases). CDR3 length: 15 residues. The germline V and J ends were trimmed by 4 bases and 8 bases, with 15 bases remaining between them. In germline, CDR1 is KGHSH, CDR2 LQKENI.

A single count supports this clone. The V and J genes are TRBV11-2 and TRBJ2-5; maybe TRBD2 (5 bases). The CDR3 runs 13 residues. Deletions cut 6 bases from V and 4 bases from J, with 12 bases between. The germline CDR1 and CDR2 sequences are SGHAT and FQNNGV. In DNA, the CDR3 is TGTGCCAGCAGTAATGACCGGGGAGAGACCCAGTACTTC. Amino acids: CASSNDRGETQYF.

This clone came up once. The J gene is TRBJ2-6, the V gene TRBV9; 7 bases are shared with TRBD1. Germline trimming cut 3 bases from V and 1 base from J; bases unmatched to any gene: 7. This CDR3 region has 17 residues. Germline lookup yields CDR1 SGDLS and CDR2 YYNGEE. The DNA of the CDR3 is TGTGCCAGCAGCGGAAGACAGGGTAGATCTGGGGCCAACGTCCTGACTTTC. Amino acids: CASSGRQGRSGANVLTF.

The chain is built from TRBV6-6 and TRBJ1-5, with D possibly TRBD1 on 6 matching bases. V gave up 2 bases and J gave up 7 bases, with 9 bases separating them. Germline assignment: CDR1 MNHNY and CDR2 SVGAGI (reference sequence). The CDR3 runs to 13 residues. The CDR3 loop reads CASSYNGQQPQHF. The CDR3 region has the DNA TGTGCCAGCAGTTACAATGGACAGCAGCCCCAGCATTTT.

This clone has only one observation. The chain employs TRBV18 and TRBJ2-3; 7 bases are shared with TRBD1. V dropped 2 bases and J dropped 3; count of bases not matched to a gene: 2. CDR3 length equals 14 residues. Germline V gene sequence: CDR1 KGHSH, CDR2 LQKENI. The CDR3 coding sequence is TGTGCCAGCTCACCAACAGGGGTGACAGATACGCAGTATTTT. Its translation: CASSPTGVTDTQYF.

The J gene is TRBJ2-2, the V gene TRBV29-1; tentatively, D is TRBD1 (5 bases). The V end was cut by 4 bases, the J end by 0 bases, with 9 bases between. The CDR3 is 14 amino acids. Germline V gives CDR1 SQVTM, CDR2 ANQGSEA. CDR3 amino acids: CSVARQTNTGELFF. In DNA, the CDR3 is TGCAGCGTTGCTAGACAGACGAACACCGGGGAGCTGTTTTTT.

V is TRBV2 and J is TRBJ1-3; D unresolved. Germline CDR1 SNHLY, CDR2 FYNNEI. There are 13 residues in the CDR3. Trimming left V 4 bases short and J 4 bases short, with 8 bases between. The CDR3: CASSVTGGNTIYF. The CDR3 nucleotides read TGTGCCAGCAGTGTCACGGGGGGAAACACCATATATTTT.

As DNA, the CDR3 is TGCGCCAGCAGCCGTTTTGCGTCAGCGGACTATGGCTACACCTTC. Residues: CASSRFASADYGYTF. The rearrangement uses TRBV5-1 and TRBJ1-2; D uncertain. CDR1 is SGHRS, CDR2 YFSETQ, per germline. The CDR3 is 15 residues long. Deletions cut 4 bases from V and 3 bases from J, with 16 bases between.

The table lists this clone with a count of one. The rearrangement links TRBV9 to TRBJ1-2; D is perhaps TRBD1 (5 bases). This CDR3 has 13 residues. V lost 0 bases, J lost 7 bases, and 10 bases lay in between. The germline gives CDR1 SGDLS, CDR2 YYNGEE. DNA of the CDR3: TGTGCCAGCAGCGTAGAGGGGATAGGTGGCTACACCTTC. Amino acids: CASSVEGIGGYTF.

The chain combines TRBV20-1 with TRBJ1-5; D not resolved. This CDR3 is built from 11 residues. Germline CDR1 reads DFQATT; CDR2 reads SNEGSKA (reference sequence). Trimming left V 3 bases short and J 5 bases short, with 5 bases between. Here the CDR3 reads CSASRDQPQHF. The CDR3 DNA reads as TGCAGTGCTAGTCGGGATCAGCCCCAGCATTTT.

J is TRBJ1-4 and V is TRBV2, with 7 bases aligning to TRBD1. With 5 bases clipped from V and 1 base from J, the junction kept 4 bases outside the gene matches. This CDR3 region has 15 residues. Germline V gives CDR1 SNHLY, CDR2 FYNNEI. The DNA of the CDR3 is TGTGCCAGCAGTCCGTGGACAGGAACTAATGAAAAACTGTTTTTT. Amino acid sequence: CASSPWTGTNEKLFF.